This T cell receptor beta chain was recovered during a study of CD8+ T cells in alopecia areata. Study at large: By percentage of affected scalp area, the severity of treated patients was scored.

As for treatment: oral pan-JAK inhibitor, 5-10 mg twice daily. Study-level findings and limits: Lesional scalp, especially alopecia totalis/universalis, showed higher clonality than normal scalp. During tofacitinib treatment, many expanded lesional clones remained in scalp and blood. Scalp clonality and expanded CD8+ clones among the top 100 fell significantly with tofacitinib.

Concerning this clone: Its antigen is undetermined.

CDR3 length: 16 amino acids. Germline V gene lookup returns CDR1 MNHEY and CDR2 SMNVEV (reference sequence). The V and J ends lost 3 bases and 2 bases respectively, with 17 bases between them. The sequencing template was cDNA reverse transcribed from extracted RNA. Repertoires were generated with immunoSEQ multiplex PCR, while TCRdb's copy carries only in-frame clones and drops some. This table has 93,000 or so clones, 85% to 90% appearing once. The source is a human donor with alopecia areata. The V call is TRBV27, the J call TRBJ2-7; TRBD1 might be the D (5 bases). This material consisted of CD8+ T cells sorted from blood, taken at approximately week 31, from a patient treated with tofacitinib. The CDR3: CASSLRPRGFPYEQYF. Written as DNA, the CDR3 is TGTGCCAGCAGTTTGCGACCAAGGGGTTTCCCCTACGAGCAGTACTTC.